The rows below give T cell receptor beta chains drawn from one sample of a study of radiotherapy plus CTLA-4 blockade in lung cancer. Data came from immunoSEQ multiplex PCR; TCRdb stores just in-frame clones and leaves some out. The data show 100,000 or so clones, with approximately 82% seen just once and roughly 23% held by the top ten. The specimen was peripheral blood, collected from a patient treated with radiotherapy plus ipilimumab. The receptors were gathered from a human donor with non-small cell lung cancer that progressed on radiotherapy plus ipilimumab. The CDR3 runs from the conserved cysteine through the conserved F or W. The order of the fields is J gene, V gene, D gene, clone size, CDR3 DNA, CDR3 protein. A D gene is named only where the DNA matches it firmly. Size values are once, few and many counts, or a class for expanded clones, and some rows have none.

>TRBJ2-7|TRBV2|TRBD2|.
TGTGCCAGCAGCCCCTCCGGGACTAGGGGCCACGAGCAGTACTTC
CASSPSGTRGHEQYF
>TRBJ1-4|TRBV5-6|.|.
TGTGCCAGCAGCGAGGAATTAACTAATGAAAAACTGTTTTTT
CASSEELTNEKLFF
>TRBJ2-7|TRBV30|TRBD2|.
TGTGCCTGGAGTGTTTCTGCGGGAGGGCCAGTTTCAGCGCAGTACTTC
CAWSVSAGGPVSAQYF
>TRBJ1-1|TRBV5-1|.|few
TGCGCCAGCAGCTTGGCTGGGGCAGGGTTGTTCACTGAAGCTTTCTTT
CASSLAGAGLFTEAFF
>TRBJ2-1|TRBV9|TRBD2|.
TGTGCCAGCAGCGTAGAGCCGGGAGGGACCCCGAATGAGCAGTTCTTC
CASSVEPGGTPNEQFF
>TRBJ2-1|TRBV6-5|TRBD1|.
TGTGCCAGCAGTTATCGACAGGGGGGCTACAATGAGCAGTTCTTC
CASSYRQGGYNEQFF
>TRBJ1-3|TRBV2|.|.
TGTGCCATCCACAGGGGAAACACCATATATTTT
CAIHRGNTIYF
>TRBJ1-5|TRBV6-5|.|once
TGTGCCAGCAGTTACTCTTGGGAGAACAATCAGCCCCAGCATTTT
CASSYSWENNQPQHF
>TRBJ2-4|TRBV18|TRBD2|.
TGTGCCAGCTCACCACGTAGCGGGAGGGAGGACATTCAGTACTTC
CASSPRSGREDIQYF
>TRBJ2-1|TRBV18|TRBD1|.
TGTGCCAGCTCACCACGCACAGGGGATTTCCATGAGCAGTTCTTC
CASSPRTGDFHEQFF
>TRBJ2-1|TRBV6-4|.|.
TGTGCCAGCAGTGACTCGAATACGGGGGGCGATGAGCAGTTCTTC
CASSDSNTGGDEQFF
>TRBJ2-7|TRBV20-1|.|once
TGCAGTGCTCATCAGTCCTACGAGCAGTACTTC
CSAHQSYEQYF
>TRBJ2-4|TRBV6-1|.|.
TGTGCCAGCAGTCTACAGAGGTCAGGCAAAAACATTCAGTACTTC
CASSLQRSGKNIQYF
>TRBJ2-3|TRBV6-1|.|.
TGTGCCAGCAGTGAACGGCGAGATACGCAGTATTTT
CASSERRDTQYF
>TRBJ2-1|TRBV28|.|.
TGTGCCAGCACCGATACATCTACCTTTTACAATGAGCAGTTCTTC
CASTDTSTFYNEQFF
>TRBJ1-4|TRBV5-7|TRBD1|.
TGTGCCAGCAGCTTTATCGGACAGGGGAATGAAAAACTGTTTTTT
CASSFIGQGNEKLFF
>TRBJ2-2|TRBV6-1|TRBD1|.
TGTGCCAGCGACAGGGGGAACACCGGGGAGCTGTTTTTT
CASDRGNTGELFF
>TRBJ2-2|TRBV6-4|.|.
TGTGCCAGCAGTTCGGGAAGGGCGCACACCGGGGAGCTGTTTTTT
CASSSGRAHTGELFF
>TRBJ1-2|TRBV14|.|few
TGTGCCAGCAGCCAAGAACTCCTATATGGCTACACCTTC
CASSQELLYGYTF
>TRBJ1-3|TRBV5-1|.|.
TGCGCCAGCAGCTTGGCTGGGACGATAAGGGGAAACACCATATATTTT
CASSLAGTIRGNTIYF
>TRBJ2-2|TRBV5-1|.|.
TGCGCCAGCAGCTTTACCGAGGTGACCGGGGAGCTGTTTTTT
CASSFTEVTGELFF
>TRBJ2-2|TRBV29-1|.|.
TGCAGCGCCCTAGGAAGGGAACTCTCCCTAGGGACCGGGGAGCTGTTTTTT
CSALGRELSLGTGELFF
>TRBJ1-5|TRBV19|.|.
TGTGCCAGTAGAGTAGTGGGGTGGGCGAATCAGCCCCAGCATTTT
CASRVVGWANQPQHF
>TRBJ1-1|TRBV11-2|.|.
TGTGCCAGCAGCCCCGTGGGGGAAGCTTTCTTT
CASSPVGEAFF
>TRBJ2-3|TRBV7-6|.|.
TGTGCCAGCAGCTTAGTAGATACGCAGTATTTT
CASSLVDTQYF
>TRBJ2-2|TRBV6-5|.|.
TGTGCCAGCAGTTACTCCGTCTACACCGGGGAGCTGTTTTTT
CASSYSVYTGELFF
>TRBJ2-1|TRBV2|.|.
TGTGCCAGCAGCCTCCTTTTGTCCCGGCAGTTCTTC
CASSLLLSRQFF
>TRBJ1-5|TRBV4-1|.|.
TGCGCCAGCAGCCAAGGCGTCATTGGGGGTAATATCCAGCCCCAGCATTTT
CASSQGVIGGNIQPQHF
>TRBJ2-5|TRBV5-6|TRBD1|.
TGTGCCAGCAGCCGACGGGGGACAGGGAACTTACGGGGTCAAGAGACCCAGTACTTC
CASSRRGTGNLRGQETQYF
>TRBJ2-5|TRBV1|.|.
TGCACCAGCAGCCAAAATGGAGAGCGTAAGAGAGAGACCCAGTACTTC
CTSSQNGERKRETQYF
>TRBJ1-3|TRBV5-6|.|.
TGTGCCAGCAGCCTAGGAGGAGGGTCGGGGGCTGGAAACACCATATATTTT
CASSLGGGSGAGNTIYF
>TRBJ2-7|TRBV4-1|TRBD2|few
TGCGCCAGCAGCCAAGTGATCTCTAGCGGACACTACGAGCAGTACTTC
CASSQVISSGHYEQYF
>TRBJ1-5|TRBV28|TRBD1|.
TGTGCCAGCAGTCAAGGACAGGGTTCGGATCAGCCCCAGCATTTT
CASSQGQGSDQPQHF
>TRBJ2-3|TRBV7-3|.|.
TGTGCCAGCAGCTTATCCCCCGGGGATACGCAGTATTTT
CASSLSPGDTQYF
>TRBJ1-2|TRBV18|.|.
TGTGCCAGCTCACCCGGGGGGGAGGATGGCTACACCTTC
CASSPGGEDGYTF
>TRBJ2-2|TRBV28|TRBD2|few
TGTGCCAGCAGTTTGGTTCTAGCGGGAGGACACACCGGGGAGCTGTTTTTT
CASSLVLAGGHTGELFF
>TRBJ2-1|TRBV2|TRBD2|.
TGTGCCAGCACCTCACTAGCGGGAGGGCCCCGAAGCTACAATGAGCAGTTCTTC
CASTSLAGGPRSYNEQFF
>TRBJ2-4|TRBV5-8|.|few
TGTGCCAGCAGCTCCTCGAAAAACATTCAGTACTTC
CASSSSKNIQYF
>TRBJ1-5|TRBV5-6|.|.
TGTGCCAGCAGCAAAGGGACACTGAGCAATCAGCCCCAGCATTTT
CASSKGTLSNQPQHF
>TRBJ1-5|TRBV28|.|few
TGTGCCAGCAACCCAACCTTCGGTAGCAATCAGCCCCAGCATTTT
CASNPTFGSNQPQHF
>TRBJ1-2|TRBV29-1|.|.
TGCAGCGTTGAAGAGGGGAACTATGGCTACACCTTC
CSVEEGNYGYTF
>TRBJ2-3|TRBV28|.|once
TGTGCCAGCAGTTCCCTCCCGCTCGGTGCTAGCACAGATACGCAGTATTTT
CASSSLPLGASTDTQYF
>TRBJ1-1|TRBV4-2|TRBD1|once
TGTGCCAGCAGCCAAGATCCCGGACAGGATCATGGGGCTTTCTTT
CASSQDPGQDHGAFF
>TRBJ2-3|TRBV29-1|.|.
TGCAGCGGTTCCCACGGTACGCAGTATTTT
CSGSHGTQYF
>TRBJ1-5|TRBV10-3|.|.
TGTGCCATCAGTGACCCAGGACAGCCCCAGCATTTT
CAISDPGQPQHF